Detailed here is one T cell receptor beta chain. There is no known antigen for this receptor. No much larger clone is present one base from it, and per-base qualities are unavailable. The sample originates from a study of a mutant IDH1 vaccine in newly diagnosed glioma (dated by TCRdb to about 2021). With regard to the full study: The roughly 32 treated patients were approximately 62% male and around 40% female, with a mean age of around 40 years. Before enrollment, patients had received standard therapy of radiotherapy alone, temozolomide alone, or radiochemotherapy with temozolomide; most received the combination. Peripheral blood was drawn at six visits: V03 (baseline), V05, V07, V10, V12 and V13. Longitudinal TCRB deep sequencing was done for 20 to 25 treated patients, wherever samples were available for exploratory analyses.

Trimming costs V 4 bases and J 3 bases, and their ends lie 9 bases apart. Reading the germline V gene gives CDR1 SNHLY and CDR2 FYNNEI. The CDR3 runs 13 amino acids, cysteine and phenylalanine included. CDR3 DNA only is kept here, 39 bases in frame from base 1. Broad study findings and their caveats: The authors noted that analyses of patient blood samples could not be reproduced because of sample limitations. Vaccine-induced immune responses across multiple MHC alleles were detected in about 93% of patients. Changes in the top peripheral T cell clonotypes picked up by TCRB sequencing did not appear to be linked to pseudoprogression. Selection of PBMC samples for TCRB deep sequencing was based on availability.

According to the study, the label for this sample's time point signals: baseline, week 1 (first vaccination visit). According to the study, the label for this sample's treatment or condition signals: pre-vaccination baseline after standard-of-care therapy. All donors had newly diagnosed IDH1-mutant astrocytomas of WHO grade 3 or 4 that showed loss of nuclear ATRX. The samples were drawn from NOA16, a multicentre, single-arm, open-label phase I trial in Germany that tested a mutant IDH1 peptide vaccine in humans for the first time. For immunogenicity testing, the blood drawn at visit V03 was used as the baseline sample. Genomic DNA for TCRB sequencing was isolated from EDTA blood with the DNeasy Blood and Tissue Kit. Library method: the immunoSEQ multiplex PCR assay. The hsTCRB Kit was used according to the manufacturer's protocol to amplify rearranged TCR beta chain sequences. An Illumina MiSeq was used to sequence the TCRB libraries. The original methods were these. The kit vendor's proprietary platform handled demultiplexing, trimming and gene mapping. Here the immuneACCESS table is served through TCRdb, limited to in-frame sequences with V and J called. Missing clones are a known gap in these copies; in checked studies unresolved V genes cover under half, and the rest lacks a known reason. The V and J calls and clone size were taken over from that table, and D and trimming were inferred from the DNA. This sample holds under 65,000 clones; 65% to 85% were observed only once. About a fifth of the sample comes from the top ten.

The sequence joins TRBV2 to TRBJ2-5; a confident D gene designation cannot be given. Source: PBMCs, taken from a glioma patient treated with radiotherapy, temozolomide or both. The sequence derives from a man aged 18 to 30 with glioma. The CDR3 loop reads CASSGWQKETQYF. The sequenced DNA: TGTGCCAGCAGTGGGTGGCAGAAAGAGACCCAGTACTTC.